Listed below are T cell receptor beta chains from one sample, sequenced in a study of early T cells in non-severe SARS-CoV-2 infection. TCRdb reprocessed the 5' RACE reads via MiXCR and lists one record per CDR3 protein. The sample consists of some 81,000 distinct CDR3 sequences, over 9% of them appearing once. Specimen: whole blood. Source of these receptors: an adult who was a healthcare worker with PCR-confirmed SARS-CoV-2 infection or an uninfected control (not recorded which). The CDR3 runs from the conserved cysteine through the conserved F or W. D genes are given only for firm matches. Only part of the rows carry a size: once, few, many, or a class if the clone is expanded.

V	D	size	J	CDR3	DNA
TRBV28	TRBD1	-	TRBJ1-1	CASSAPGTGRAAFF	TGTGCCAGCAGTGCCCCCGGGACAGGGAGGGCAGCTTTCTTT
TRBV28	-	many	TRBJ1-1	CASSPGGSSRTEAFF	TGTGCCAGCTCCCCCGGGGGAAGTTCAAGGACTGAAGCTTTCTTT
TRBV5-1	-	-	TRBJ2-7	CASSWAGASYEQYF	TGCGCCAGCAGCTGGGCAGGGGCGTCCTACGAGCAGTACTTC
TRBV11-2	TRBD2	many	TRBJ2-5	CASSLLAGTSGTQYF	TGTGCCAGCAGCTTACTAGCGGGAACATCAGGGACCCAGTACTTC
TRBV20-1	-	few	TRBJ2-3	CSARVETFTDTQYF	TGCAGTGCTAGGGTAGAGACGTTCACAGATACGCAGTATTTT
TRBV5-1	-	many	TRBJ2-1	CASSLRVTGNEQFF	TGCGCCAGCAGCTTGAGAGTTACGGGGAATGAGCAGTTCTTC
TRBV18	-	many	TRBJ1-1	CASSPQERVTEAFF	TGTGCCAGCTCACCACAGGAACGGGTCACTGAAGCTTTCTTT
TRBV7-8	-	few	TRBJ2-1	CASSPIGPVFF	TGTGCCAGCAGCCCTATTGGGCCGGTGTTCTTC
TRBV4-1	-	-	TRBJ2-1	CASSQEPAGTSYNEQFF	TGCGCCAGCAGTCAAGAGCCTGCGGGAACTTCCTACAATGAGCAGTTCTTC
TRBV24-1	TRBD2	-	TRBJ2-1	CATSDLSGGSYNEQFF	TGTGCCACCAGTGATTTGAGCGGGGGTTCCTACAATGAGCAGTTCTTC
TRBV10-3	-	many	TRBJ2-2	CAISAGNTGELFF	TGTGCCATCAGTGCAGGGAACACCGGGGAGCTGTTTTTT
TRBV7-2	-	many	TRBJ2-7	CASSPEPRGPYEQYF	TGTGCCAGCAGCCCCGAGCCGAGAGGGCCGTACGAGCAGTACTTC
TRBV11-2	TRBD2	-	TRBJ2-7	CASSADTSGRQYF	TGTGCCAGCAGCGCAGATACTAGCGGGAGACAGTACTTC
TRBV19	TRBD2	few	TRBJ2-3	CASSITVSGRDTDTQYF	TGTGCCAGTAGCATAACGGTTAGCGGGAGAGACACAGATACGCAGTATTTT
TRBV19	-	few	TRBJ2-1	CASRPLVGRDSYNEQFF	TGTGCCAGTAGGCCCCTAGTCGGGCGGGACTCCTACAATGAGCAGTTCTTC
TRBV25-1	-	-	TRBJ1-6	CASRPVIYNSPLHF	TGTGCCAGCAGACCGGTGATCTATAATTCACCCCTCCACTTT
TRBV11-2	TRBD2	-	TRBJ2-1	CASSLERGSAYNEQFF	TGTGCCAGCAGCTTAGAGCGGGGGTCAGCCTACAATGAGCAGTTCTTC
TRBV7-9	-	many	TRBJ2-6	CASSPPGANVLTF	TGTGCCAGCAGCCCCCCTGGGGCCAACGTCCTGACTTTC
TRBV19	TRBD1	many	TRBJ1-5	CASSRGQINQPQHF	TGTGCCAGTAGCAGGGGACAGATCAATCAGCCCCAGCATTTT
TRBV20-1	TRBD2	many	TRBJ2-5	CSASPQREGETQYF	TGCAGTGCTAGTCCGCAGCGGGAGGGGGAGACCCAGTACTTC
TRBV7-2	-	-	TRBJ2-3	CASSPWSADTQYF	TGTGCCAGCAGCCCCTGGTCCGCAGATACGCAGTATTTT
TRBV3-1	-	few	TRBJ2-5	CASRPTSSVQETQYF	TGTGCCAGCAGGCCTACTAGCAGCGTTCAAGAGACCCAGTACTTC
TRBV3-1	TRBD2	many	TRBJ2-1	CASSGTNNEQFF	TGTGCCAGCTCTGGGACTAACAATGAGCAGTTCTTC
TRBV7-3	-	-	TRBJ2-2	CASSLGLGELFF	TGTGCCAGCAGCTTAGGCCTCGGGGAGCTGTTTTTT
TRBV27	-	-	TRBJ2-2	CASSLGNTGELFF	TGTGCCAGCAGTTTAGGAAACACCGGGGAGCTGTTTTTT
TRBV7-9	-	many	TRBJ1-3	CASSLGGALLSGNTIYF	TGTGCCAGCAGCTTAGGCGGCGCTCTCCTCTCTGGAAACACCATATATTTT
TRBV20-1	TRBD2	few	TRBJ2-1	CSAKVLAGVNEQFF	TGCAGTGCCAAAGTACTAGCGGGAGTCAATGAGCAGTTCTTC
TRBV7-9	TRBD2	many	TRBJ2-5	CASSHFLAGQETQYF	TGTGCCAGCAGCCACTTCCTAGCGGGACAAGAGACCCAGTACTTC
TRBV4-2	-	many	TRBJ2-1	CASSQEEGDRLGQFF	TGTGCCAGCAGCCAAGAAGAAGGGGACCGACTCGGGCAGTTCTTC
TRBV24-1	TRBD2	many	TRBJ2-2	CATSLSGSGSPGELFF	TGTGCCACCAGTCTCAGCGGTAGCGGGAGCCCCGGGGAGCTGTTTTTT
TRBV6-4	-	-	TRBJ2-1	CASSRGSYNEQFF	TGTGCCAGCAGCCGTGGGTCCTACAATGAGCAGTTCTTC
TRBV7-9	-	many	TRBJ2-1	CASSSPGINEQFF	TGTGCCAGCAGCTCGCCAGGGATCAATGAGCAGTTCTTC
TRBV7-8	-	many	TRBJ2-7	CASSLGAGYEQYF	TGTGCCAGCAGCTTAGGCGCAGGATACGAGCAGTACTTC
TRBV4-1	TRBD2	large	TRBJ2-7	CASSQERWTSGYEQYF	TGCGCCAGCAGCCAAGAAAGGTGGACTAGCGGCTACGAGCAGTACTTC
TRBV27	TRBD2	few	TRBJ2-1	CASSPPGLALYNEQFF	TGTGCCAGCAGTCCTCCGGGACTAGCGCTATACAATGAGCAGTTCTTC
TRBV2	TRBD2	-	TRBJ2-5	CASSEKSSGLKYQETQYF	TGTGCCAGCAGTGAAAAGTCTAGCGGGTTAAAGTACCAAGAGACCCAGTACTTC
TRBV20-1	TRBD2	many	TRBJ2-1	CSARDPWGRASNEQFF	TGCAGTGCTAGAGATCCTTGGGGGAGGGCGAGTAATGAGCAGTTCTTC
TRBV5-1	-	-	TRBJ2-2	CASSLTATGELFF	TGCGCCAGCAGCTTGACCGCAACCGGGGAGCTGTTTTTT
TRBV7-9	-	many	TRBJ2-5	CASSPLLGGPETQYF	TGTGCCAGCAGCCCCCTCTTGGGGGGGCCAGAGACCCAGTACTTC
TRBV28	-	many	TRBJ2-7	CASRTDSSGPGPLGEQYF	TGTGCCAGCAGGACGGACAGTTCAGGTCCTGGTCCGTTGGGCGAGCAGTACTTC
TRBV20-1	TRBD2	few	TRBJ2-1	CSGPWTSGSGGSYNEQFF	TGCAGTGGACCCTGGACTAGCGGGAGCGGAGGCTCCTACAATGAGCAGTTCTTC
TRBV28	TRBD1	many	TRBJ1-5	CASSLRQGWSNQPQHF	TGTGCCAGCAGTCTAAGACAGGGATGGAGCAATCAGCCCCAGCATTTT
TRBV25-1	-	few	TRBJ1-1	CASSRNPGTPTEAFF	TGTGCCAGCAGCAGGAACCCAGGAACCCCCACTGAAGCTTTCTTT
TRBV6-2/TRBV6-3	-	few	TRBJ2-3	CASSYLGLKYF	TGTGCCAGCAGTTACTTAGGACTAAAGTATTTT
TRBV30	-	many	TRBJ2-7	CAWSFHGTGPGYEQYF	TGTGCCTGGAGTTTTCACGGGACGGGGCCCGGGTACGAGCAGTACTTC
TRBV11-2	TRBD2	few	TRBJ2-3	CASSQRGRTDTQYF	TGTGCCAGCAGCCAGCGGGGACGGACGGATACGCAGTATTTT